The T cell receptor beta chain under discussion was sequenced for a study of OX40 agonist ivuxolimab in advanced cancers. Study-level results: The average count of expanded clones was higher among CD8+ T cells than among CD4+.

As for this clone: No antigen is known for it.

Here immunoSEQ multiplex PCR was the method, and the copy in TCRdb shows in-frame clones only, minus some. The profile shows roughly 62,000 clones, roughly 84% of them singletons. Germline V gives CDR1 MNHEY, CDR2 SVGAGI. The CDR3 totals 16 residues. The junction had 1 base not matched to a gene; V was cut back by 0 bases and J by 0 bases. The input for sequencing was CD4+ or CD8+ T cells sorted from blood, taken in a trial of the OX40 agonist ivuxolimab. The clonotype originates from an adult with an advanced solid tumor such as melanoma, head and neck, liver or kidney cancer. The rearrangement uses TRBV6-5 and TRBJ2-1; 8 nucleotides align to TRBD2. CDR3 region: CASSYSSGGSYNEQFF. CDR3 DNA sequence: TGTGCCAGCAGTTACTCCAGCGGGGGCTCCTACAATGAGCAGTTCTTC.